The sequence of this T cell receptor (beta chain) was determined in a study of blood T cell repertoires in COVID-19. Overall study context: COVID-19 samples collected from the United States, Italy and Spain covered acute and convalescent phases. The cDNA or gDNA used as material had been derived from T cells, B-cell-depleted T cells, or PBMCs.

Trimming removed 6 bases at V and 3 bases at J, with 20 bases between. This CDR3 has 16 residues. Germline CDR1 is SGHTA and CDR2 is FQGNSA. Study processing details: Amplification of reference gene primers was used by the study to estimate nucleated cell counts. The assay was immunoSEQ multiplex PCR, and TCRdb's table has in-frame clones only and misses some. V, J and clone size were drawn from that table, and D and trimming were deduced from the DNA. The sample has a few hundred thousand clones; over 75% are singletons. This sequence originates from a human donor in a cohort sampled during active COVID-19. What was sequenced was peripheral blood. The rearrangement uses TRBV7-2 and TRBJ1-1; TRBD1 might be the D (6 bases). The CDR3 sequence: CASRGGGRGWDTEAFF. For the CDR3, the DNA is TGTGCCAGCAGGGGAGGGGGTAGGGGATGGGACACTGAAGCTTTCTTT. The full variable domain, in which reference TRBV7-2 and TRBJ1-1 provide the parts outside the CDR3, is GAGVSQSPSNKVTEKGKDVELRCDPISGHTALYWYRQSLGQGLEFLIYFQGNSAPDKSGLPSDRFSAERTGGSVSTLTIQRTQQEDSAVYLCASRGGGRGWDTEAFFGQGTRLTVV.